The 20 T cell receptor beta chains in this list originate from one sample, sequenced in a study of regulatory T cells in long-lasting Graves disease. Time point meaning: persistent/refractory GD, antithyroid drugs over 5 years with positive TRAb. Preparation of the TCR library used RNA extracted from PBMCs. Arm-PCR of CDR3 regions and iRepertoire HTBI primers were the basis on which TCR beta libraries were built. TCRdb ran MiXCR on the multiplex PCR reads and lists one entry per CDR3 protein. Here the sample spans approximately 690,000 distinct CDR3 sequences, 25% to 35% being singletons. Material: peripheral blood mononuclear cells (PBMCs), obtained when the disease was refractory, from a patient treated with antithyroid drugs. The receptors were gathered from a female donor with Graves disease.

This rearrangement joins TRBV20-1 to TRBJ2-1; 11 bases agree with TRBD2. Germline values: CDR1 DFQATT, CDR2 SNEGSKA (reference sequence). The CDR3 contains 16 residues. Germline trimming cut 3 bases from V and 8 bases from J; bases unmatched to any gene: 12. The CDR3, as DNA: TGCAGTGCTAGGAGGGATAGCGGGAGGGTGACCTATGAGCAGTTCTTC. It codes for CSARRDSGRVTYEQFF.

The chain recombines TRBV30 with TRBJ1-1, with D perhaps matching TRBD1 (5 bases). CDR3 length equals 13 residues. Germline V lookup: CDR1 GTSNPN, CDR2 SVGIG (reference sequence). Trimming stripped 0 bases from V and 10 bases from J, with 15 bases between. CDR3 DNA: TGTGCCTGGAGTGTACAGGCAGCCGGGGGAGCTTTCTTT. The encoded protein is CAWSVQAAGGAFF.

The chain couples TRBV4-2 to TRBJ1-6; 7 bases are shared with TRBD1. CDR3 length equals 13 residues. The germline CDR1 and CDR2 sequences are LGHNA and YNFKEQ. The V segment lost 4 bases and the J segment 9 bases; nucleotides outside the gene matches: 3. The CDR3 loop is CASSPGQTSPLHF. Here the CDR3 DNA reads TGTGCCAGCAGCCCGGGACAGACTTCACCCCTCCACTTT.

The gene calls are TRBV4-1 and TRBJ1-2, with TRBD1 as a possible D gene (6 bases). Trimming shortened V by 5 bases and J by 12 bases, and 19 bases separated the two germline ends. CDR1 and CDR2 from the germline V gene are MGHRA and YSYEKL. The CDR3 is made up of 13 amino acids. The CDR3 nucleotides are TGCGCCAGCAGCGTGACCGGGTTTGGGGGCCACACCTTC. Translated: CASSVTGFGGHTF.

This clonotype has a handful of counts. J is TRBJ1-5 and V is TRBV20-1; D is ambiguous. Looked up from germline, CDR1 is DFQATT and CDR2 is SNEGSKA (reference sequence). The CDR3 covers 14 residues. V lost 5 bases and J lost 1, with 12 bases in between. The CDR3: CSAASGVSNQPQHF. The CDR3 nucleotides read TGCAGTGCTGCTTCAGGCGTAAGCAATCAGCCCCAGCATTTT.

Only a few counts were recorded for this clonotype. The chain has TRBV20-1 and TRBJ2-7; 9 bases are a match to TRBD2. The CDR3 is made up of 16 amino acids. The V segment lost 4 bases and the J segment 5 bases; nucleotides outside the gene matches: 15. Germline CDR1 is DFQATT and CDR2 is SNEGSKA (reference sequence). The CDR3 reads CSATQSGTSWTNEQYF. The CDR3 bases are TGCAGTGCTACGCAATCCGGGACTAGCTGGACCAACGAGCAGTACTTC.

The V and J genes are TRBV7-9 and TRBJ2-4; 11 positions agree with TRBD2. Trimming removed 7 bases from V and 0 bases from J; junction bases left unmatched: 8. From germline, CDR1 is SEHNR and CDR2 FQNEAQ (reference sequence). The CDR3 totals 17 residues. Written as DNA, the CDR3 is TGTGCCAGCACCCCTAGCGGGAGGAATCTAGCCAAAAACATTCAGTACTTC. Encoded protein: CASTPSGRNLAKNIQYF. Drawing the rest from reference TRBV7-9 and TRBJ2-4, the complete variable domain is DTGVSQNPRHKITKRGQNVTFRCDPISEHNRLYWYRQTLGQGPEFLTYFQNEAQLEKSRLLSDRFSAERPKGSFSTLEIQRTEQGDSAMYLCASTPSGRNLAKNIQYFGAGTRLSVL.

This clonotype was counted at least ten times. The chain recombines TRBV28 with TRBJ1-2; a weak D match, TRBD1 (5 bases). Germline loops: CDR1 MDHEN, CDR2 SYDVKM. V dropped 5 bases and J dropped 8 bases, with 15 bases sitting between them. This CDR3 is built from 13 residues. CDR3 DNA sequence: TGTGCCAGCAGTCTCCCCGGGACTCAAGGCTACACCTTC. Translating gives CASSLPGTQGYTF.

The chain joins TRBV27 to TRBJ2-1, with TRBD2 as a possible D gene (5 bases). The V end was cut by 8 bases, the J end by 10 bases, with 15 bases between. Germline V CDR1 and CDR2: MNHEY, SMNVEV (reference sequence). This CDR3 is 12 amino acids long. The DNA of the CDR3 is TGTGCCAGCGAGAGCGGTTCGTGGGAGCAGTTCTTC. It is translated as CASESGSWEQFF.

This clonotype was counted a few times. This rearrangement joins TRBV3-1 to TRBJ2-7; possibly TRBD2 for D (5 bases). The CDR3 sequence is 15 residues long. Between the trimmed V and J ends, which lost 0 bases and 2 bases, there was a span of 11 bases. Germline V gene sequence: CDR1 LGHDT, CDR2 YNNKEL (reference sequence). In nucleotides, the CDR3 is TGTGCCAGCAGCCAAGATTTGGTCGGGACCTACGAGCAGTACTTC. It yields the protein CASSQDLVGTYEQYF.

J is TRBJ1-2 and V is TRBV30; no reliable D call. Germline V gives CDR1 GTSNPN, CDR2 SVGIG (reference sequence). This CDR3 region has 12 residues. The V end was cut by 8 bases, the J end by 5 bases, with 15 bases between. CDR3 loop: CAHRPALYGYTF. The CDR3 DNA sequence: TGTGCCCATAGACCAGCTTTATATGGCTACACCTTC.

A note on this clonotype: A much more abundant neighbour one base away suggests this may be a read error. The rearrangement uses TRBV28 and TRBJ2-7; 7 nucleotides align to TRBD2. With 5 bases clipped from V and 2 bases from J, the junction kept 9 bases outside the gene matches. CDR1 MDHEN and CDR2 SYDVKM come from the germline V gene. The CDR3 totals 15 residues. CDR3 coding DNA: TGTGCCAGCAGTGAGCGGTCTAGCGGAACCTACGAGCAGTACTTC. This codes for CASSERSSGTYEQYF.

CDR3 bases: TGTGCCAGCAGGCCCGGACAGGGTCCCACTAATGAAAAACTGTTTTTT. This gives the protein CASRPGQGPTNEKLFF. This chain links TRBV6-1 with TRBJ1-4; TRBD1 aligns across 8 bases. The CDR3 totals 16 residues. V trimming: 6 bases; J trimming: 2 bases; junction bases outside the gene matches: 8. From germline, CDR1 is MNHNS and CDR2 SASEGT.

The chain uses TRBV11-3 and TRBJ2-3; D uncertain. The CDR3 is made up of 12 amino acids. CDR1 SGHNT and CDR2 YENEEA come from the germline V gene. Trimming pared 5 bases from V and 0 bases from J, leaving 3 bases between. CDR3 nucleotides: TGTGCCAGCAGCGGGAGCACAGATACGCAGTATTTT. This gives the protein CASSGSTDTQYF.

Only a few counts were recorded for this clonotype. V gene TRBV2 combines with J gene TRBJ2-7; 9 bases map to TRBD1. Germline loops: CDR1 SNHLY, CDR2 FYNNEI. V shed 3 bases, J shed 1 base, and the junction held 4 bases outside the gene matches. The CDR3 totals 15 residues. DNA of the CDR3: TGTGCCAGCAGTGAGCGAGGGACAGGGTCCTACGAGCAGTACTTC. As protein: CASSERGTGSYEQYF.

Written as DNA, the CDR3 is TGCGCCAGCGAGACCGACACCGGGGAGCTGTTTTTT. Translating it yields CASETDTGELFF. The chain combines TRBV10-1 with TRBJ2-2; the D is unclear. Germline-derived CDR1 and CDR2 are WNHNN and SYGVQD (reference sequence). The CDR3 extends over 12 amino acids. Trimming shortened V by 8 bases and J by 3 bases, and 7 bases separated the two germline ends.

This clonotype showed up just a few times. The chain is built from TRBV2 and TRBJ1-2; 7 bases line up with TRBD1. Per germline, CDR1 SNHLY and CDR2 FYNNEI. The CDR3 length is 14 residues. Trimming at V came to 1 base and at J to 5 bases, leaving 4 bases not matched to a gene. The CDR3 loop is CASSEEGQLYGYTF. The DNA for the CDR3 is TGTGCCAGCAGTGAAGAGGGACAGTTATATGGCTACACCTTC.

The CDR3: CASSWGGSTGELFF. CDR3 DNA: TGTGCCAGCAGTTGGGGCGGTTCCACCGGGGAGCTGTTTTTT. This chain uses TRBV27 with TRBJ2-2; a weak D match, TRBD1 (5 bases). Trimming shortened V by 4 bases and J by 4 bases, and 10 bases separated the two germline ends. CDR1 is MNHEY and CDR2 is SMNVEV in the germline V gene (reference sequence). The CDR3 contains 14 residues.

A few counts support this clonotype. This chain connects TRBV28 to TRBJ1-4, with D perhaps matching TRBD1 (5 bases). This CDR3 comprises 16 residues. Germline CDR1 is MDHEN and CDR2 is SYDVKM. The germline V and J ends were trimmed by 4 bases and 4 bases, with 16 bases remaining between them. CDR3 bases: TGTGCCAGCAGTTATGGGCTTATGGGGGGTAATGAAAAACTGTTTTTT. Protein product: CASSYGLMGGNEKLFF.

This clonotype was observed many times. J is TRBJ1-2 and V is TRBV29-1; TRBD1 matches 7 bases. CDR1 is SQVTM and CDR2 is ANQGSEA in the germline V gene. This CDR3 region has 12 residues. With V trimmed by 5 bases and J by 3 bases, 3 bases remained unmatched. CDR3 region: CSVQQGDYGYTF. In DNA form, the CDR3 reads TGCAGCGTTCAGCAGGGGGACTATGGCTACACCTTC.